The 3 T cell receptor beta chains in this list originate from one sample, sequenced in a study of blood T cells in healthy people across ages. PCR was performed a second time for about 6 to 11 cycles using a sample-barcoded 5' primer and a J-beta primer mix. Using its own MiXCR run on the 5' RACE reads, TCRdb lists one record per CDR3 protein. The sample includes 500,000 to 550,000 distinct CDR3 sequences, less than 25% of them seen just once. The data also belong to a second study, concerning T cells of mothers and their children.

The sequenced sample was blood. All receptors come from a boy aged 5-17 years in good health.

This clonotype was seen a handful of times. The chain couples TRBV7-9 to TRBJ2-2; no definite D call. Trimming removed 5 bases from V and 6 bases from J, with 13 bases in between. This CDR3 comprises 14 residues. Germline V gene sequence: CDR1 SEHNR, CDR2 FQNEAQ (reference sequence). The CDR3 DNA follows: TGTGCCAGCAGCACATTAAGGAAGGCCGGGGAGCTGTTTTTT. Its translation: CASSTLRKAGELFF.

The rearrangement joins TRBV28 to TRBJ2-1, with 9 bases matching TRBD2. The CDR3 spans 14 residues. The J segment lost 5 bases and the V segment lost 6 bases, leaving 5 bases of the junction unmatched. The germline gives CDR1 MDHEN, CDR2 SYDVKM. CDR3 bases: TGTGCCAGCAGATGGACTAGCGCGAACAATGAGCAGTTCTTC. This gives the protein CASRWTSANNEQFF.

V is TRBV20-1 and J is TRBJ2-5, with 7 bases that match TRBD2. In germline, CDR1 is DFQATT, CDR2 SNEGSKA (reference sequence). The J segment lost 7 bases and the V segment lost 1 base, leaving 12 bases of the junction unmatched. The CDR3 is made up of 15 amino acids. CDR3 nucleotide sequence: TGCAGTGCTAGAGGTCGACTAGCCGGGGGTGTGACCCAGTACTTC. It is translated as CSARGRLAGGVTQYF.